The clone carrying this T cell receptor beta chain came up a few times. This sample was included in a study of T-cell reconstitution after alpha-beta-depleted transplantation in children. The germline gives CDR1 KGHSH, CDR2 LQKENI. The CDR3 length is 17 residues. V gave up 1 base and J gave up 1 base, with 14 bases separating them. TCRbeta library preparation incorporated unique molecular identifiers. A single record per CDR3 protein comes from TCRdb applying MiXCR to the PCR reads. This table has about 360,000 distinct CDR3 sequences, about 14% appearing once. V and J are TRBV18 and TRBJ1-3; D not resolved. The receptor comes from a human donor who donated a stem cell graft to a child with Fanconi anemia. Sequenced here: PBMCs, sampled from the stem cell graft. This CDR3 is CASSPRAISTSGNTIYF. For the CDR3, the DNA is TGTGCCAGCTCACCACGAGCCATCTCTACATCTGGAAACACCATATATTTT.